This T cell receptor beta chain was sequenced in a study of CD8+ T cells in alopecia areata. At the level of the study: Oral tofacitinib (5 to 10 mg twice daily) was administered to treated patients.

TCR sequencing used cDNA made by reverse transcription of extracted RNA. Method: immunoSEQ multiplex PCR; TCRdb's copy keeps in-frame clones and lacks some. The sample consists of more than 100,000 clones, more than 45% of them appearing once. J lost 5 bases, V lost 8 bases, and 10 bases had no gene match. The CDR3 loop spans 13 amino acids. CDR1 and CDR2 from the germline V gene are SQVTM and ANQGSEA. The treatment: oral pan-JAK inhibitor, 5-10 mg twice daily. The TCR originated in a human donor with alopecia areata. The sequenced sample was CD4+ T cells sorted from blood, obtained at week 4, from a patient treated with tofacitinib. This chain uses TRBV29-1 with TRBJ2-3; 7 bases align to TRBD2. In DNA, the CDR3 is TGCAGCTCTGCCCTAGCGGTCAAAGATACGCAGTATTTT. Translated: CSSALAVKDTQYF.